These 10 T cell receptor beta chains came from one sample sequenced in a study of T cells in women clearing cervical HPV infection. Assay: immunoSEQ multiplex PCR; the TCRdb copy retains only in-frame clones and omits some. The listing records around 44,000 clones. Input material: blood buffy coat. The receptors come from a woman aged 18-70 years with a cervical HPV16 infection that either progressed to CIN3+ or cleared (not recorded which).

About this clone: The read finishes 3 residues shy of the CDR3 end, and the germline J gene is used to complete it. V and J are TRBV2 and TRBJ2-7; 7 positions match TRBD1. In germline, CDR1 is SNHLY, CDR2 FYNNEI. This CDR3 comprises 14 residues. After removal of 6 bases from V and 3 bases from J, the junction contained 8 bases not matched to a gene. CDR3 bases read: TGTGCCAGCAGCTCCGGGACAGTGAACTACGAG. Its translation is CASSSGTVNYE. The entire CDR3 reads CASSSGTVNYEQYF.

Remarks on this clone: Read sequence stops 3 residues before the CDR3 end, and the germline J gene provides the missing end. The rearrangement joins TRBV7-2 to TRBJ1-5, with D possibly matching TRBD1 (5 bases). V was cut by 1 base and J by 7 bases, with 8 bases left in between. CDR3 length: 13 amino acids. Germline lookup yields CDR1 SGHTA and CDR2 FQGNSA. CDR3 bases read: TGTGCCAGCAGCTTAGGGCAGGGCCAGCCC. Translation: CASSLGQGQP. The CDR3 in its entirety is CASSLGQGQPQHF. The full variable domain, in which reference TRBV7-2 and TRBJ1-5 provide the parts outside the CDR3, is GAGVSQSPSNKVTEKGKDVELRCDPISGHTALYWYRQSLGQGLEFLIYFQGNSAPDKSGLPSDRFSAERTGGSVSTLTIQRTQQEDSAVYLCASSLGQGQPQHFGDGTRLSIL.

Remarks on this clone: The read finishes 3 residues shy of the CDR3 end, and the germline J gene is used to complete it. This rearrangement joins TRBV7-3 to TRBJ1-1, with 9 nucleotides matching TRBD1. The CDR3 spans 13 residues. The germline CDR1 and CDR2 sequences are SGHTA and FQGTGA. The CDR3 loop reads CASSSQQGAAAFF. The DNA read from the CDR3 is TGTGCCAGCAGCTCTCAACAGGGGGCGGCT. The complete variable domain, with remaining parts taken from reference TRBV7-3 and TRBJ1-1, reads GAGVSQTPSNKVTEKGKYVELRCDPISGHTALYWYRQSLGQGPEFLIYFQGTGAADDSGLPNDRFFAVRPEGSVSTLKIQRTERGDSAVYLCASSSQQGAAAFFGQGTRLTVV.

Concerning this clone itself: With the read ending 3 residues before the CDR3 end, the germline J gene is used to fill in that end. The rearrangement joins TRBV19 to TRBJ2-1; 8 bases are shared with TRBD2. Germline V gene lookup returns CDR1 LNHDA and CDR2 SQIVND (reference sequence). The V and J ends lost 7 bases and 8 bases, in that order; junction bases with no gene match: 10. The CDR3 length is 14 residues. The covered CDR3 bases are TGTGCCAGTACCATACCGGGACTAGTGGATGAG. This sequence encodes CASTIPGLVDE. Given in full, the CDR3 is CASTIPGLVDEQFF.

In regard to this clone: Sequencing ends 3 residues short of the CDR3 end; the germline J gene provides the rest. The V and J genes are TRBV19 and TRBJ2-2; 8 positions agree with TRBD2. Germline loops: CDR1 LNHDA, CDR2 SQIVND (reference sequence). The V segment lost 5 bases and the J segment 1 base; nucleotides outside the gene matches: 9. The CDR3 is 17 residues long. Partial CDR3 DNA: TGTGCCAGTAGTCTGTTCGTCAGCGGGAGGAACACCGGGGAG. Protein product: CASSLFVSGRNTGE. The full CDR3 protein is CASSLFVSGRNTGELFF. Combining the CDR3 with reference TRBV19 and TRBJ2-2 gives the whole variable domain DGGITQSPKYLFRKEGQNVTLSCEQNLNHDAMYWYRQDPGQGLRLIYYSQIVNDFQKGDIAEGYSVSREKKESFPLTVTSAQKNPTAFYLCASSLFVSGRNTGELFFGEGSRLTVL.

The sequenced part of the CDR3 DNA is TGTGCCAGCAGGGCGGCAGGGACAGGCAATCAGCCC. Amino acids: CASRAAGTGNQP. The whole CDR3 is CASRAAGTGNQPQHF. This chain connects TRBV2 to TRBJ1-5, with 7 bases that match TRBD1. Sequencing ends 3 residues short of the CDR3 end; the germline J gene provides the rest. V lost 6 bases and J lost 2; bases outside the gene matches: 7. Germline loops: CDR1 SNHLY, CDR2 FYNNEI. The CDR3 is 15 amino acids.

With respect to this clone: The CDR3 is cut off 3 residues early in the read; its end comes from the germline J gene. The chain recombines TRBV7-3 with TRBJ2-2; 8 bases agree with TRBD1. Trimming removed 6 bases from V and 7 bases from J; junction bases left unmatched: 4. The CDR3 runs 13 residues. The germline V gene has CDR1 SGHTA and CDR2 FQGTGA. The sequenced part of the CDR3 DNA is TGTGCCAGCAGTCAGGGGGCCGGCGGGGAG. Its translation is CASSQGAGGE. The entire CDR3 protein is CASSQGAGGELFF.

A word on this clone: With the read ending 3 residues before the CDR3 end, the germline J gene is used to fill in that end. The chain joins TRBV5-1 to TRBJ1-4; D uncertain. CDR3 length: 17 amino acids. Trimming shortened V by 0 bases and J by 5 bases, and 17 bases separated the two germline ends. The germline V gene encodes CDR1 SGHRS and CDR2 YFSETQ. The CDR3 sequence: CASSLALEGTVNEKLFF. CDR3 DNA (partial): TGCGCCAGCAGCTTGGCCTTGGAAGGAACAGTGAATGAAAAA.

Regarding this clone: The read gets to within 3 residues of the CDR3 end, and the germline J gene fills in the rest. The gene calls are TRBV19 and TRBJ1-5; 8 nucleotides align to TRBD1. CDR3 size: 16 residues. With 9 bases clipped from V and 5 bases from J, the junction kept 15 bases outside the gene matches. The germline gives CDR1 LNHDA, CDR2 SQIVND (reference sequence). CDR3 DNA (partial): TGTGCCAGCCGGCTTAGGGCGGGACAGGCCCATCAGCCC. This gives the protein CASRLRAGQAHQP. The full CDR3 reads CASRLRAGQAHQPQHF.

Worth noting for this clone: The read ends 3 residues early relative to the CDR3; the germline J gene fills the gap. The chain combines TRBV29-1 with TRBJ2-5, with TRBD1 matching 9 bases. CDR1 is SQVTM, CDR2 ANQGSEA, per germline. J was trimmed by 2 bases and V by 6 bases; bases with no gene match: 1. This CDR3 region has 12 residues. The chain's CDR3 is CSVDRGQETQYF. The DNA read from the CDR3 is TGCAGCGTCGACAGGGGGCAAGAGACC. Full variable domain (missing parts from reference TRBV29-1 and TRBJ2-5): SAVISQKPSRDICQRGTSLTIQCQVDSQVTMMFWYRQQPGQSLTLIATANQGSEATYESGFVIDKFPISRPNLTFSTLTVSNMSPEDSSIYLCSVDRGQETQYFGPGTRLLVL.